Below, one T cell receptor beta chain is given with its context. The antigen is not known. Measured with immunoSEQ multiplex PCR; TCRdb has only the in-frame clones, and not every one. This sample has 140,000 or so clones; roughly 90% occur once, and the top ten carry less than 20%. The data originate from a study of radiation and T cells in renal cell carcinoma. Study observations and caveats: Pretreatment tumor biopsies were lacking, so baseline clonotypes are unknown. In blood, top tumor clones expanded by 2 weeks, shrinking by 4.

The time point is: blood 4 weeks post-SBRT, at nephrectomy. Treatment reported: 15 Gy SBRT to primary tumor, nephrectomy 4 weeks later. Radiation-treated patients gave blood at baseline, week 2 and week 4. The patient's renal cell carcinoma had clear cell pathology. The V end was cut by 0 bases, the J end by 6 bases, with 28 bases between. The CDR3 contains 20 residues. From germline, CDR1 is MGHRA and CDR2 YSYEKL. The chain employs TRBV4-1 and TRBJ2-3; D perhaps matches TRBD2 (7 bases). This specimen was blood, taken from a patient whose treatment included radiotherapy and nephrectomy. The clonotype comes from a woman aged 45-59 years with renal cell carcinoma. As DNA, the CDR3 is TGCGCCAGCAGCCAAGATCCGGGTTCGGGGGGCGTATTTGTCGTGGATACGCAGTATTTT. It yields the protein CASSQDPGSGGVFVVDTQYF.